This T cell receptor beta chain was captured in a study of blood T cell repertoires in COVID-19. Study at large: PBMCs, B-cell-depleted T cells, or T cells provided the cDNA or gDNA that made up the material.

Cohort allocation depended upon clinical history that participants reported. Donors in Cohort 3 counted as recovered after two negative PCRs, clearance, or symptom resolution. Per the original data handling: Using reference gene primer amplification, nucleated cell counts were estimated. Method: immunoSEQ multiplex PCR; TCRdb's copy keeps in-frame clones and lacks some. D and trimming come from the DNA, and the V and J calls and clone size come from that table. The table shows fewer than 300,000 clones, with around 90% occurring only once. V lost 2 bases and J lost 4, with 14 bases in between. CDR1 and CDR2 from the germline V gene are ENHRY and SYGVKD. There are 15 residues in the CDR3.

The clonotype comes from a woman in her twenties or thirties who had recovered from COVID-19. The V and J genes are TRBV10-3 and TRBJ1-2, with D maybe TRBD1 (6 bases). Sequenced: PBMCs or T cells enriched from blood (not recorded which). The CDR3 DNA follows: TGTGCCATCAGTGAGGAAAACAGGGCCCTCTATGGCTACACCTTC. Its translation: CAISEENRALYGYTF.